This T cell receptor (beta chain) was identified during a study of beta chain features in type 1 diabetes. Study-wide results and caveats: Shortening of TCRB CDR3s, moderate but significant, appeared in all four CD4+ subsets of Type 1 diabetes patients. Although PCR might favor shorter templates, it would do so equally in patients and controls. Patients with type 1 diabetes showed fewer VDJ junction insertions and more deletions.

This clone was counted at least ten times. What it binds is not known. Germline CDR1 is PRHDT and CDR2 is FYEKMQ (reference sequence). Trimming removed 6 bases from V and 5 bases from J, with 7 bases in between. The CDR3 runs to 12 residues. Every isolated RNA sample was fully reverse transcribed, so sequencing captured expressed TCRB transcripts. The assay was immunoSEQ multiplex PCR, and TCRdb's table has in-frame clones only and misses some. The sample lists 150,000 or so clones, approximately 10% seen once, with under 2.5% in the top ten. The chain couples TRBV13 to TRBJ1-4; D is unclear. The sequenced material came from central memory CD4+ T cells from blood. The TCR was taken from a man aged 18 to 29 in good health. The CDR3 is CASRLRNEKLFF. The CDR3 DNA follows: TGTGCCAGCAGGCTGCGAAATGAAAAACTGTTTTTT.